Listed below are T cell receptor beta chains from one sample, sequenced in a study of blood T cell repertoires in COVID-19. Method: immunoSEQ multiplex PCR; TCRdb's copy keeps in-frame clones and lacks some. The sample consists of about 120,000 clones, around 83% of them appearing once. What was sequenced was peripheral blood. The receptors here all came from a woman aged 55 to 70 with COVID-19, enrolled during active disease. The CDR3 runs from the conserved cysteine through the conserved F or W. A D gene is named only where the DNA matches it firmly. Some rows have no size entry. The others give once, few or many, or a class for an expanded clone.

j_gene: TRBJ2-2
d_gene: TRBD1
v_gene: TRBV19
abundance: .
CDR3aa: CASSVDPGTGGNTGELFF
CDR3nt: TGTGCCAGTAGTGTCGACCCGGGGACAGGTGGGAACACCGGGGAGCTGTTTTTT

j_gene: TRBJ1-5
d_gene: .
v_gene: TRBV11-2
abundance: .
CDR3aa: CASSPGAFPGQPQHF
CDR3nt: TGTGCCAGCAGCCCCGGAGCCTTTCCGGGTCAGCCCCAGCATTTT

j_gene: TRBJ1-2
d_gene: .
v_gene: TRBV25-1
abundance: .
CDR3aa: CASSDHGVIRGYTF
CDR3nt: TGTGCCAGCAGTGACCATGGAGTAATAAGGGGCTACACCTTC

j_gene: TRBJ2-7
d_gene: .
v_gene: TRBV25-1
abundance: .
CDR3aa: CASRDFWTVGRPYEQYF
CDR3nt: TGTGCCAGCCGAGATTTTTGGACAGTTGGGAGACCCTACGAGCAGTACTTC

j_gene: TRBJ1-1
d_gene: TRBD1
v_gene: TRBV7-9
abundance: .
CDR3aa: CASSSSDRGLGTEAFF
CDR3nt: TGTGCCAGCAGCTCCTCGGACAGGGGGCTGGGTACTGAAGCTTTCTTT

j_gene: TRBJ2-7
d_gene: .
v_gene: TRBV29-1
abundance: .
CDR3aa: CSAQGQPGFDEQYF
CDR3nt: TGCAGCGCACAAGGACAGCCCGGCTTCGACGAGCAGTACTTC

j_gene: TRBJ2-1
d_gene: .
v_gene: TRBV7-9
abundance: once
CDR3aa: CASSLAPRGYNEQFF
CDR3nt: TGTGCCAGCAGCTTAGCACCCCGCGGATACAATGAGCAGTTCTTC

j_gene: TRBJ1-2
d_gene: .
v_gene: TRBV27
abundance: .
CDR3aa: CASSSTNYGYTF
CDR3nt: TGTGCCAGCAGTTCTACTAACTATGGCTACACCTTC

j_gene: TRBJ2-7
d_gene: .
v_gene: TRBV3-1/TRBV3-2
abundance: .
CDR3aa: CASSQDRVRAYEQYF
CDR3nt: TGTGCCAGCAGCCAAGATCGAGTCAGGGCCTACGAGCAGTACTTC

j_gene: TRBJ2-7
d_gene: TRBD1
v_gene: TRBV19
abundance: .
CDR3aa: CASSEGQGASLYEQYF
CDR3nt: TGTGCCAGTAGTGAGGGACAGGGGGCCTCCCTCTACGAGCAGTACTTC

j_gene: TRBJ1-2
d_gene: .
v_gene: TRBV15
abundance: .
CDR3aa: CATSRDLTGDYGYTF
CDR3nt: TGTGCCACCAGCAGAGATTTGACAGGCGATTATGGCTACACCTTC

j_gene: TRBJ1-2
d_gene: .
v_gene: TRBV12-3/TRBV12-4
abundance: .
CDR3aa: CASSLRQTNGYTF
CDR3nt: TGTGCCAGCAGTTTAAGACAAACCAATGGCTACACCTTC

j_gene: TRBJ1-6
d_gene: .
v_gene: TRBV4-1
abundance: few
CDR3aa: CASSPLWTVRNSPLHF
CDR3nt: TGCGCCAGCAGCCCACTTTGGACAGTCAGGAATTCACCCCTCCACTTT

j_gene: TRBJ1-1
d_gene: .
v_gene: TRBV10-3
abundance: few
CDR3aa: CAISDQAPTEAFF
CDR3nt: TGTGCCATCAGTGACCAGGCCCCAACTGAAGCTTTCTTT

j_gene: TRBJ1-6
d_gene: TRBD1
v_gene: TRBV5-1
abundance: .
CDR3aa: CASSSSGTVNSPLHF
CDR3nt: TGCGCCAGCAGCTCATCCGGGACAGTTAATTCACCCCTCCACTTT

j_gene: TRBJ1-1
d_gene: .
v_gene: TRBV18
abundance: .
CDR3aa: CASSFGENTEAFF
CDR3nt: TGTGCCAGCTCATTCGGGGAGAACACTGAAGCTTTCTTT

j_gene: TRBJ2-2
d_gene: TRBD1
v_gene: TRBV27
abundance: .
CDR3aa: CASSSLGGQANTGELFF
CDR3nt: TGTGCCAGCAGTTCCCTGGGGGGACAGGCGAACACCGGGGAGCTGTTTTTT

j_gene: TRBJ1-2
d_gene: TRBD1
v_gene: TRBV12-3/TRBV12-4
abundance: .
CDR3aa: CASSFTGEGYTF
CDR3nt: TGTGCCAGCAGTTTTACAGGGGAGGGCTACACCTTC

j_gene: TRBJ2-7
d_gene: TRBD2
v_gene: TRBV27
abundance: few
CDR3aa: CASSLSPSGTFYEQYF
CDR3nt: TGTGCCAGCAGTTTATCGCCTAGCGGGACCTTTTACGAGCAGTACTTC

j_gene: TRBJ2-3
d_gene: TRBD2
v_gene: TRBV5-5
abundance: .
CDR3aa: CASSLRPSGGATDTQYF
CDR3nt: TGTGCCAGCAGCTTGCGGCCTAGCGGGGGGGCAACAGATACGCAGTATTTT

j_gene: TRBJ1-4
d_gene: TRBD1
v_gene: TRBV30
abundance: few
CDR3aa: CAWKDREGTNEKLFF
CDR3nt: TGTGCCTGGAAGGACAGGGAAGGAACTAATGAAAAACTGTTTTTT

j_gene: TRBJ2-7
d_gene: TRBD1
v_gene: TRBV15
abundance: .
CDR3aa: CATSRDRQGPYEQYF
CDR3nt: TGTGCCACCAGCAGAGACCGACAGGGACCGTACGAGCAGTACTTC

j_gene: TRBJ1-2
d_gene: TRBD1
v_gene: TRBV5-4
abundance: .
CDR3aa: CASSLPTGTTGYTF
CDR3nt: TGTGCCAGCAGCTTACCGACAGGGACGACTGGCTACACCTTC

j_gene: TRBJ1-4
d_gene: .
v_gene: TRBV1
abundance: .
CDR3aa: CTSSQINRGLSTNEKLFF
CDR3nt: TGCACCAGCAGCCAGATTAACAGGGGCCTTTCAACTAATGAAAAACTGTTTTTT

j_gene: TRBJ2-7
d_gene: .
v_gene: TRBV6-5
abundance: .
CDR3aa: CASSIQIEGLYEQYF
CDR3nt: TGTGCCAGCAGTATTCAAATCGAGGGCCTCTACGAGCAGTACTTC

j_gene: TRBJ1-6
d_gene: .
v_gene: TRBV4-2
abundance: .
CDR3aa: CASSQDSLDSPLHF
CDR3nt: TGTGCCAGCAGCCAAGATTCCCTTGATTCACCCCTCCACTTT

j_gene: TRBJ2-7
d_gene: .
v_gene: TRBV5-1
abundance: .
CDR3aa: CASSLAPVPPQYF
CDR3nt: TGCGCCAGCAGCTTGGCCCCAGTTCCGCCGCAGTACTTC

j_gene: TRBJ2-7
d_gene: .
v_gene: TRBV6-2/TRBV6-3
abundance: .
CDR3aa: CASSYSNRGFYEQYF
CDR3nt: TGTGCCAGCAGCTACTCCAACCGGGGGTTCTACGAGCAGTACTTC

j_gene: TRBJ2-1
d_gene: .
v_gene: TRBV19
abundance: .
CDR3aa: CASKFGAPYNEQFF
CDR3nt: TGTGCCAGTAAGTTTGGGGCTCCCTACAATGAGCAGTTCTTC

j_gene: TRBJ2-3
d_gene: TRBD2
v_gene: TRBV6-2/TRBV6-3
abundance: .
CDR3aa: CASSTGLGDTQYF
CDR3nt: TGTGCCAGCAGTACGGGACTAGGGGATACGCAGTATTTT

j_gene: TRBJ2-4
d_gene: .
v_gene: TRBV20-1
abundance: .
CDR3aa: CSAIEDRGYIQYF
CDR3nt: TGCAGTGCTATTGAGGACCGGGGGTACATTCAGTACTTC

j_gene: TRBJ2-1
d_gene: .
v_gene: TRBV25-1
abundance: .
CDR3aa: CASLRGDEQFF
CDR3nt: TGTGCCAGCCTCCGGGGAGATGAGCAGTTCTTC

j_gene: TRBJ1-5
d_gene: .
v_gene: TRBV28
abundance: .
CDR3aa: CASSRQNQPQHF
CDR3nt: TGTGCCAGCAGTCGACAGAATCAGCCCCAGCATTTT

j_gene: TRBJ2-5
d_gene: TRBD1
v_gene: TRBV5-4
abundance: .
CDR3aa: CASRNPGTVGETQYF
CDR3nt: TGTGCCAGCAGAAATCCGGGGACAGTCGGGGAGACCCAGTACTTC

j_gene: TRBJ1-4
d_gene: .
v_gene: TRBV9
abundance: .
CDR3aa: CASSDRGEKLFF
CDR3nt: TGTGCCAGTTCGGACAGAGGAGAAAAACTGTTTTTT

j_gene: TRBJ1-2
d_gene: TRBD1
v_gene: TRBV3-1/TRBV3-2
abundance: few
CDR3aa: CASSQGRGPLRGYTF
CDR3nt: TGTGCCAGCAGCCAAGGCAGGGGGCCTCTGAGGGGCTACACCTTC

j_gene: TRBJ1-2
d_gene: TRBD1
v_gene: TRBV15
abundance: .
CDR3aa: CATSTKQKTGVYGYTF
CDR3nt: TGTGCCACCAGCACAAAACAAAAGACAGGGGTTTATGGCTACACCTTC

j_gene: TRBJ1-3
d_gene: TRBD1
v_gene: TRBV6-5
abundance: .
CDR3aa: CATQTETGNTIYF
CDR3nt: TGTGCCACCCAAACCGAGACAGGGAACACCATATATTTT

j_gene: TRBJ2-1
d_gene: .
v_gene: TRBV27
abundance: .
CDR3aa: CASSSRTPVNEQFF
CDR3nt: TGTGCCAGCAGTTCCCGGACACCGGTCAATGAGCAGTTCTTC

j_gene: TRBJ1-2
d_gene: TRBD1
v_gene: TRBV28
abundance: .
CDR3aa: CASRGQGWNYGYTF
CDR3nt: TGTGCCAGCAGGGGACAGGGGTGGAACTATGGCTACACCTTC

j_gene: TRBJ2-7
d_gene: .
v_gene: TRBV6-5
abundance: .
CDR3aa: CASSYHGSGYEQYF
CDR3nt: TGTGCCAGCAGTTACCACGGCTCGGGCTACGAGCAGTACTTC

j_gene: TRBJ1-5
d_gene: .
v_gene: TRBV2
abundance: .
CDR3aa: CASSENREKNQPQHF
CDR3nt: TGTGCCAGCAGTGAAAACAGGGAGAAAAATCAGCCCCAGCATTTT

j_gene: TRBJ2-5
d_gene: TRBD1
v_gene: TRBV15
abundance: .
CDR3aa: CATSPSGTGGETQYF
CDR3nt: TGTGCCACCAGCCCTTCCGGGACAGGGGGAGAGACCCAGTACTTC

j_gene: TRBJ1-2
d_gene: .
v_gene: TRBV27
abundance: .
CDR3aa: CASRGARGYTF
CDR3nt: TGTGCCAGCCGGGGGGCGCGTGGCTACACCTTC

j_gene: TRBJ1-2
d_gene: .
v_gene: TRBV10-2
abundance: few
CDR3aa: CASSLSGGNYGYTF
CDR3nt: TGCGCCAGCAGTCTCAGCGGGGGTAACTATGGCTACACCTTC

j_gene: TRBJ2-3
d_gene: TRBD2
v_gene: TRBV2
abundance: .
CDR3aa: CASSPGLALTDTQYF
CDR3nt: TGTGCCAGCAGTCCGGGACTAGCGCTAACAGATACGCAGTATTTT

j_gene: TRBJ2-2
d_gene: .
v_gene: TRBV2
abundance: .
CDR3aa: CASRDGTYYTGELFF
CDR3nt: TGTGCCAGCAGAGACGGGACTTACTACACCGGGGAGCTGTTTTTT

j_gene: TRBJ2-7
d_gene: .
v_gene: TRBV3-1/TRBV3-2
abundance: .
CDR3aa: CASSQSPGTSYEQYF
CDR3nt: TGTGCCAGCAGCCAATCCCCAGGTACGTCCTACGAGCAGTACTTC

j_gene: TRBJ2-5
d_gene: TRBD1
v_gene: TRBV7-8
abundance: .
CDR3aa: CASSKSEDRLTQYF
CDR3nt: TGTGCCAGCAGTAAGAGCGAGGACAGGTTGACCCAGTACTTC

j_gene: TRBJ2-5
d_gene: TRBD1
v_gene: TRBV5-1
abundance: .
CDR3aa: CASSADRGWETQYF
CDR3nt: TGCGCCAGCAGCGCTGACAGGGGGTGGGAGACCCAGTACTTC

j_gene: TRBJ2-2
d_gene: .
v_gene: TRBV7-9
abundance: once
CDR3aa: CASSVKGRDTGELFF
CDR3nt: TGTGCCAGCAGCGTTAAAGGGCGGGACACCGGGGAGCTGTTTTTT

j_gene: TRBJ2-5
d_gene: .
v_gene: TRBV5-1
abundance: .
CDR3aa: CASSLGQETQYF
CDR3nt: TGCGCCAGCAGCCTAGGCCAAGAGACCCAGTACTTC

j_gene: TRBJ1-2
d_gene: .
v_gene: TRBV24-1
abundance: .
CDR3aa: CATRNRRGNTNYGYTF
CDR3nt: TGTGCCACTAGGAACAGGAGGGGAAACACTAACTATGGCTACACCTTC

j_gene: TRBJ1-6
d_gene: TRBD1
v_gene: TRBV5-8
abundance: .
CDR3aa: CASGTGVSPLHF
CDR3nt: TGTGCCAGTGGGACAGGGGTTTCACCCCTCCACTTT